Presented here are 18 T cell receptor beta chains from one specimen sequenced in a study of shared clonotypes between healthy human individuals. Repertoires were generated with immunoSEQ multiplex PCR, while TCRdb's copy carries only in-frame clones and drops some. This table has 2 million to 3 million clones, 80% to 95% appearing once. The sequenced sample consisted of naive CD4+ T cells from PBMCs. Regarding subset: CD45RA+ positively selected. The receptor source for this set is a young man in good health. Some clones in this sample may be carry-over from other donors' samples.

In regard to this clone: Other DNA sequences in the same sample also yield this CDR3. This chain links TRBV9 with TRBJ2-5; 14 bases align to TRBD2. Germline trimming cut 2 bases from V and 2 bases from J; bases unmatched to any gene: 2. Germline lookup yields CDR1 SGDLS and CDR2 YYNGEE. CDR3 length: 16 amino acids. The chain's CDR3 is CASSVGTSGGQETQYF. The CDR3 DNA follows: TGTGCCAGCAGCGTTGGGACTAGCGGGGGTCAAGAGACCCAGTACTTC.

The CDR3 loop is CARSWSRSVKTASTDTQYF. CDR3 DNA: TGTGCCAGAAGCTGGAGCCGCAGTGTTAAGACCGCTAGCACAGATACGCAGTATTTT. This chain connects TRBV5-3 to TRBJ2-3, with D hard to call. TRBV5-3 is an open reading frame, and its role is uncertain. V lost 3 bases to trimming and J lost 0 bases, with 23 bases between them. This CDR3 has 19 amino acids.

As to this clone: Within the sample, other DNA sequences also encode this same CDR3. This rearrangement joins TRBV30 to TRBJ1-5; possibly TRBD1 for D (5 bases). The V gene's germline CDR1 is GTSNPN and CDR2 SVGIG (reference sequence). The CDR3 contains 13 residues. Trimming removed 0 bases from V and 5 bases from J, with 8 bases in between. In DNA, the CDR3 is TGTGCCTGGAGTGTGCGGGGGGATCAGCCCCAGCATTTT. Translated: CAWSVRGDQPQHF.

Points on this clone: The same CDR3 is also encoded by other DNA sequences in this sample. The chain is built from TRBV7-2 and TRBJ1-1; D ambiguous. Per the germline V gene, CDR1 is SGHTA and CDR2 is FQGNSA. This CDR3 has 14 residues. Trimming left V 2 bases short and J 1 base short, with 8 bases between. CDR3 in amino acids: CASSLLGSNTEAFF. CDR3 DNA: TGTGCCAGCAGCTTATTAGGGTCGAACACTGAAGCTTTCTTT.

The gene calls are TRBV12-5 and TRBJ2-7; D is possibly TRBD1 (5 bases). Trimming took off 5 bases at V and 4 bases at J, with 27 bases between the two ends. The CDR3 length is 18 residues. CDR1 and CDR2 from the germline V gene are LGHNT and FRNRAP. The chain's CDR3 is CASGPTIRGAGQVYEQYF. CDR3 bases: TGTGCTAGTGGTCCTACTATTCGTGGGGCCGGGCAAGTGTACGAGCAGTACTTC.

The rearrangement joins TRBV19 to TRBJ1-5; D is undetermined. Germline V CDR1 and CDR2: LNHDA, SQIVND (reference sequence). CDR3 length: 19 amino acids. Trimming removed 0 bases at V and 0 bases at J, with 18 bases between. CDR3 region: CASSIDWGQREYSNQPQHF. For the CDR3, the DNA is TGTGCCAGTAGTATAGACTGGGGTCAGCGGGAGTATAGCAATCAGCCCCAGCATTTT.

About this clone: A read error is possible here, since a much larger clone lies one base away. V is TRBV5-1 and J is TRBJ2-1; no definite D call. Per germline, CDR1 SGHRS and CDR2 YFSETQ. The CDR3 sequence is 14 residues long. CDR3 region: CASSWGNSYNGQFF. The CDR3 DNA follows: TGCGCCAGCAGCTGGGGTAACTCCTACAATGGGCAGTTCTTC.

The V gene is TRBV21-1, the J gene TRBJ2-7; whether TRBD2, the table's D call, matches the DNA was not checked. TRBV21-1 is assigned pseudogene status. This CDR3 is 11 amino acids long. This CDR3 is CARDLAAEQYF. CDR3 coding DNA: TGTGCCAGAGATCTAGCGGCGGAGCAGTACTTC.

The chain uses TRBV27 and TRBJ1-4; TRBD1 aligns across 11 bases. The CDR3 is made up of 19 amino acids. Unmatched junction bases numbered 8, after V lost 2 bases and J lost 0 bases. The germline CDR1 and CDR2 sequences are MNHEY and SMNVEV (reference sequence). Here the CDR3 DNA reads TGTGCCAGCAGTTTAGGGACAGGGGGTTACCCCGCAACTAATGAAAAACTGTTTTTT. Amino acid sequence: CASSLGTGGYPATNEKLFF.

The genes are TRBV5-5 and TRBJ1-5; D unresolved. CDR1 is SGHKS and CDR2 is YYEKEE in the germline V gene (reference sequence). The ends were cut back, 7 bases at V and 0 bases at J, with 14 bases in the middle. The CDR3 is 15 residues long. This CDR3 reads CASAIDTFSNQPQHF. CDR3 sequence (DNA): TGTGCCAGCGCCATTGACACTTTTAGCAATCAGCCCCAGCATTTT.

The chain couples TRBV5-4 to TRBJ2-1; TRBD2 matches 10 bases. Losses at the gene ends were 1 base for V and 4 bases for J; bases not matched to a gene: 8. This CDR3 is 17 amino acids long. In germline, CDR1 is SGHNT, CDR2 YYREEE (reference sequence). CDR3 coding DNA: TGTGCCAGCAGCTTGCCCCAAGGACTAGCGGTTTACAATGAGCAGTTCTTC. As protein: CASSLPQGLAVYNEQFF.

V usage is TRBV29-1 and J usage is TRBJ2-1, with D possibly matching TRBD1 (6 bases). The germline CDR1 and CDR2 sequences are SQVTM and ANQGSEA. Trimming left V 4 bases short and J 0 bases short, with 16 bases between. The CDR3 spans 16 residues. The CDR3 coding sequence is TGCAGCGTTGGTGGGGGCTGGGTGCGCTCCTACAATGAGCAGTTCTTC. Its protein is CSVGGGWVRSYNEQFF.

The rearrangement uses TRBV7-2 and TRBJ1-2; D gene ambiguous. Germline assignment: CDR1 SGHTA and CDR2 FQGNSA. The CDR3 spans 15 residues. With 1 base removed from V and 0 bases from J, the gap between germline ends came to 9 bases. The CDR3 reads CASSLGPLTNYGYTF. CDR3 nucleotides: TGTGCCAGCAGCTTAGGTCCACTCACTAACTATGGCTACACCTTC.

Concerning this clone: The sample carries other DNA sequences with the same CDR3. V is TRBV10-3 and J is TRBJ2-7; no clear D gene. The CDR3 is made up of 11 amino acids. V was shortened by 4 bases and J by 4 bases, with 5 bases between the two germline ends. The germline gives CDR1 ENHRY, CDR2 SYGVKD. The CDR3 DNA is TGTGCCATCAGTGCGGCGTACGAGCAGTACTTC. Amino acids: CAISAAYEQYF.

DNA for the CDR3: TGTGCCAGCAGCCCAGCTGGCTCCTACGAGCAGTACTTC. Its protein product is CASSPAGSYEQYF. This chain connects TRBV7-3 to TRBJ2-7; D unresolved. The V gene's germline CDR1 is SGHTA and CDR2 FQGTGA. The CDR3 has 13 residues. With 5 bases removed from V and 0 bases from J, the gap between germline ends came to 8 bases.

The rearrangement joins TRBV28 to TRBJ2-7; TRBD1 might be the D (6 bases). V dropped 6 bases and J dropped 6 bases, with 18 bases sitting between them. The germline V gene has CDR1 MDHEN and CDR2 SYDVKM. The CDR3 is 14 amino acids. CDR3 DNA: TGTGCCAGCAGACTCAGGGGCAGGGTTGGCGAGCAGTACTTC. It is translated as CASRLRGRVGEQYF.

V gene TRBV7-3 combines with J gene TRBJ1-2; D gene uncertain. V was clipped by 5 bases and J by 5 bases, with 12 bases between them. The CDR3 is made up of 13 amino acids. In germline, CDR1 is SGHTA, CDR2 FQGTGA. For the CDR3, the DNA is TGTGCCAGCAGCGCAAGGACGAGTTATGGCTACACCTTC. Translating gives CASSARTSYGYTF.

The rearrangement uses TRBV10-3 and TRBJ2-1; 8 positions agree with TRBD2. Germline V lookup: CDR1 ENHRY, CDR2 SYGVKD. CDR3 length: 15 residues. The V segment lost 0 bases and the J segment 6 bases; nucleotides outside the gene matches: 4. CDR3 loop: CAISESSGRGNEQFF. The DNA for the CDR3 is TGTGCCATCAGTGAGTCAAGCGGGAGAGGCAATGAGCAGTTCTTC.